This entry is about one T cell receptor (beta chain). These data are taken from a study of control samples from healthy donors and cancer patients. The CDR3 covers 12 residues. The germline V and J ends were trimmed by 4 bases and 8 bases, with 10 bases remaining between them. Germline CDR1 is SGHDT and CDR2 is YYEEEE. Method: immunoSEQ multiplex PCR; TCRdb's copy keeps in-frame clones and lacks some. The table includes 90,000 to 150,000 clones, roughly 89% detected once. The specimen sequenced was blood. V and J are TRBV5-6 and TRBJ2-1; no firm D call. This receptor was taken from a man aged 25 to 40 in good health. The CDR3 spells CASSLTEDEQFF. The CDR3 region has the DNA TGTGCCAGCAGCCTTACAGAGGATGAGCAGTTCTTC.